A single sample gave rise to the 24 T cell receptor beta chains below, sequenced in a study of T cell changes during pregnancy in multiple sclerosis. This table comes from immunoSEQ multiplex PCR, and its TCRdb copy is limited to in-frame clones, with some not included. Of approximately 97,000 clones listed, roughly nine tenths are singletons. Sequencing was performed on peripheral blood, taken in the second trimester of pregnancy. The origin of the receptors is a female donor in good health, enrolled as a control in a pregnancy study.

This clone was detected only once. The CDR3 DNA reads as TGTGCCAGCAGCTTGGACAGAAACAATGAGCAGTTCTTC. Residues: CASSLDRNNEQFF. The chain links TRBV7-7 to TRBJ2-1, with D possibly matching TRBD1 (6 bases). This CDR3 contains 13 residues. Trimming left V 3 bases short and J 5 bases short, with 8 bases between. Looked up from germline, CDR1 is SSHAT and CDR2 is FNYEAQ (reference sequence).

The V gene is TRBV7-8, the J gene TRBJ2-1, with D possibly matching TRBD2 (5 bases). The ends were cut back, 1 base at V and 5 bases at J, with 6 bases in the middle. Germline CDR1 SGHVS, CDR2 FQNEAQ. The CDR3 is 13 residues long. CDR3 amino acids: CASSLDGDNEQFF. In DNA, the CDR3 is TGTGCCAGCAGCTTAGACGGGGACAATGAGCAGTTCTTC.

In this sample, this clone turned up once. The gene calls are TRBV11-2 and TRBJ2-1; the D gene is possibly TRBD2 (6 bases). Trimming left V 0 bases short and J 0 bases short, with 12 bases between. Germline V lookup: CDR1 SGHAT, CDR2 FQNNGV. The CDR3 sequence is 17 residues long. CDR3 sequence: CASSLEISRGSYNEQFF. The CDR3 region has the DNA TGTGCCAGCAGCTTAGAGATCTCGCGGGGCTCCTACAATGAGCAGTTCTTC.

This chain uses TRBV6-1 with TRBJ1-1, with 8 bases aligning to TRBD1. Germline loops: CDR1 MNHNS, CDR2 SASEGT. This CDR3 has 16 amino acids. Trimming took 3 bases from V and 1 from J; bases not matched to a gene: 7. CDR3 sequence (DNA): TGTGCCAGCAGTGACCCTTCGACAGGGGCGAACACTGAAGCTTTCTTT. Encoded protein: CASSDPSTGANTEAFF.

The V gene is TRBV18, the J gene TRBJ2-2; maybe TRBD1 (5 bases). V lost 3 bases to trimming and J lost 0 bases, with 8 bases between them. Per the germline V gene, CDR1 is KGHSH and CDR2 is LQKENI. This CDR3 contains 15 residues. CDR3 residues: CASSPRQTNTGELFF. For the CDR3, the DNA is TGTGCCAGCTCACCCAGACAGACGAACACCGGGGAGCTGTTTTTT.

The chain joins TRBV9 to TRBJ2-7, with TRBD1 identical over 7 bases. This CDR3 is 14 amino acids long. The germline gives CDR1 SGDLS, CDR2 YYNGEE. Trimming at V came to 0 bases and at J to 5 bases, leaving 5 bases not matched to a gene. The CDR3 loop is CASSVGTGVDEQYF. The CDR3 region has the DNA TGTGCCAGCAGCGTAGGTACAGGGGTTGACGAGCAGTACTTC.

The chain has TRBV6-5 and TRBJ2-2; 9 positions match TRBD2. This CDR3 contains 15 residues. V trimming: 8 bases; J trimming: 4 bases; junction bases outside the gene matches: 8. Germline CDR1 is MNHEY and CDR2 is SVGAGI. For the CDR3, the DNA is TGTGCCAGCGGGGGCCTAGCGGGGCCCACCGGGGAGCTGTTTTTT. This gives the protein CASGGLAGPTGELFF.

In its sample, this clone is medium-sized. CDR3 nucleotides: TGTGCCAGCAGTGATGGACAGGGGAATTCACCCCTCCACTTT. This codes for CASSDGQGNSPLHF. The chain uses TRBV6-4 and TRBJ1-6; TRBD1 aligns across 9 bases. V was clipped by 3 bases and J by 7 bases; unmatched bases: 1. The CDR3 covers 14 residues. Germline values: CDR1 MRHNA, CDR2 SNTAGT.

The chain joins TRBV9 to TRBJ2-1; D may be TRBD1 (6 bases). CDR3 length: 15 residues. Trimming removed 3 bases from V and 1 base from J, with 11 bases in between. Germline V gives CDR1 SGDLS, CDR2 YYNGEE. In DNA form, the CDR3 reads TGTGCCAGCAGCGCGGACAGCCCTTCCTACAATGAGCAGTTCTTC. Its translation is CASSADSPSYNEQFF.

The chain employs TRBV11-2 and TRBJ2-1; D may be TRBD1 or TRBD2 (5 bases each). Deletions cut 5 bases from V and 15 bases from J, with 14 bases between. The germline gives CDR1 SGHAT, CDR2 FQNNGV. The CDR3 is 11 amino acids. Here the CDR3 DNA reads TGTGCCAGCAGCCTAGGACAAGGAGGGTTCTTC. This translates into CASSLGQGGFF. Using reference TRBV11-2 and TRBJ2-1 for the parts outside the CDR3, the full variable domain is EAGVAQSPRYKIIEKRQSVAFWCNPISGHATLYWYQQILGQGPKLLIQFQNNGVVDDSQLPKDRFSAERLKGVDSTLKIQPAKLEDSAVYLCASSLGQGGFFGPGTRLTVL.

The chain has TRBV15 and TRBJ1-2; 7 bases are shared with TRBD1. J gave up 8 bases and V 0 bases, and 9 bases lay outside the gene matches. This CDR3 is 15 amino acids long. The germline gives CDR1 LNHNV, CDR2 YYDKDF (reference sequence). CDR3 sequence: CATSRENEGAGGYTF. The CDR3 DNA follows: TGTGCCACCAGCAGAGAAAACGAGGGGGCCGGAGGCTACACCTTC. The full variable domain, completed using reference TRBV15 and TRBJ1-2, is DAMVIQNPRYQVTQFGKPVTLSCSQTLNHNVMYWYQQKSSQAPKLLFHYYDKDFNNEADTPDNFQSRRPNTSFCFLDIRSPGLGDTAMYLCATSRENEGAGGYTFGSGTRLTVV.

This sequence joins TRBV6-4 and TRBJ1-2; D is possibly TRBD1 (5 bases). The V gene lost 6 bases and the J gene lost 2 bases, with 13 bases spanning the gap. Germline V gene data show CDR1 as MRHNA and CDR2 as SNTAGT. The CDR3 sequence is 14 residues long. The DNA of the CDR3 is TGTGCCAGCAGAATTGCGCGGGGGAACTATGGCTACACCTTC. Amino acid sequence: CASRIARGNYGYTF.

About this clone: Because the CDR3's place on the DNA is in doubt, the DNA is left out and the CDR3 is given as listed by TCRdb. The chain has TRBV21-1 and TRBJ2-3; the table calls TRBD2, which could not be checked here. TRBV21-1 is a documented pseudogene. The CDR3 is 16 amino acids in total, end residues counted. CDR3 amino acids: CASSNAVAGGINTQYF.

This chain joins TRBV19 and TRBJ2-5, with TRBD1 matching 9 bases. The V and J ends lost 5 bases and 6 bases, in that order; junction bases with no gene match: 16. The CDR3 is 17 amino acids. From germline, CDR1 is LNHDA and CDR2 SQIVND (reference sequence). The CDR3 is CASSPPGQGVGSKTQYF. DNA of the CDR3: TGTGCCAGTAGTCCTCCGGGACAGGGAGTGGGGTCTAAGACCCAGTACTTC.

The chain carries TRBV6-5 and TRBJ1-1; D is ambiguous. Germline CDR1 and CDR2: MNHEY and SVGAGI. The ends were cut back, 6 bases at V and 1 base at J, with 12 bases in the middle. The CDR3 spans 14 residues. This CDR3 reads CASRFPGSNTEAFF. CDR3 bases: TGTGCCAGCAGGTTTCCGGGGTCGAACACTGAAGCTTTCTTT.

The chain is built from TRBV28 and TRBJ1-2; 9 positions agree with TRBD1. The CDR3 has 15 residues. Germline V CDR1 and CDR2: MDHEN, SYDVKM. Unmatched junction bases numbered 5, after V lost 6 bases and J lost 0 bases. CDR3 in DNA: TGTGCCAGCAGGCATGGGGACAGGGCTAACTATGGCTACACCTTC. It translates to CASRHGDRANYGYTF.

V gene TRBV28 combines with J gene TRBJ1-5; D uncertain. CDR3 length equals 13 residues. Germline CDR1 is MDHEN and CDR2 is SYDVKM. V was cut by 2 bases and J by 4 bases, with 6 bases left in between. The CDR3 coding sequence is TGTGCCAGCAGTTTAACGGGAAATCAGCCCCAGCATTTT. It specifies CASSLTGNQPQHF.

The CDR3 spells CASSADSEGQAQYF. The CDR3 region has the DNA TGTGCCAGCAGCGCGGACAGCGAAGGCCAGGCCCAGTACTTC. The rearrangement uses TRBV5-6 and TRBJ2-5; the D gene is possibly TRBD1 (6 bases). The CDR3 is 14 amino acids. The germline V gene has CDR1 SGHDT and CDR2 YYEEEE. V gave up 4 bases and J gave up 9 bases, with 19 bases separating them.

The chain carries TRBV5-1 and TRBJ2-3; 7 bases match TRBD2. Losses at the gene ends were 5 bases for V and 0 bases for J; bases not matched to a gene: 9. Germline V gene lookup returns CDR1 SGHRS and CDR2 YFSETQ. There are 16 residues in the CDR3. CDR3 residues: CASRRTLSGSTDTQYF. The CDR3 DNA follows: TGCGCCAGCAGACGTACGCTTAGCGGGAGCACAGATACGCAGTATTTT.

This chain connects TRBV19 to TRBJ2-3; 8 positions agree with TRBD2. V lost 4 bases, J lost 7 bases, and 13 bases stayed unmatched. The CDR3 has 16 residues. The germline CDR1 and CDR2 sequences are LNHDA and SQIVND (reference sequence). CDR3 in DNA: TGTGCCAGTAGTAGTCGGCGGGGGGCCGCGTATTATACGCAGTATTTT. Residues: CASSSRRGAAYYTQYF. Filled out from reference TRBV19 and TRBJ2-3, the complete variable domain reads DGGITQSPKYLFRKEGQNVTLSCEQNLNHDAMYWYRQDPGQGLRLIYYSQIVNDFQKGDIAEGYSVSREKKESFPLTVTSAQKNPTAFYLCASSSRRGAAYYTQYFGPGTRLTVL.

The V call is TRBV5-1, the J call TRBJ1-6, with 9 bases matching TRBD1. With 4 bases clipped from V and 10 bases from J, the junction kept 3 bases outside the gene matches. The CDR3 loop spans 13 amino acids. CDR1 is SGHRS, CDR2 YFSETQ, per germline. CDR3 bases: TGCGCCAGCAGCCTGGACAGGGGCTCACCCCTCCACTTT. Translation: CASSLDRGSPLHF.

In its sample, this clone was seen once. The chain has TRBV6-5 and TRBJ1-1, with a possible D match to TRBD1 (5 bases). Looked up from germline, CDR1 is MNHEY and CDR2 is SVGAGI. The germline V and J ends were trimmed by 6 bases and 3 bases, with 11 bases remaining between them. The CDR3 totals 13 residues. Written as DNA, the CDR3 is TGTGCCAGCAGATCAGGGAGGGACACTGAAGCTTTCTTT. It encodes CASRSGRDTEAFF.

The gene calls are TRBV4-1 and TRBJ1-3; possibly TRBD1 for D (5 bases). CDR3 length: 15 amino acids. CDR1 is MGHRA and CDR2 is YSYEKL in the germline V gene. V lost 1 base and J 7 bases, leaving 14 bases between the germline ends. The CDR3, as DNA: TGCGCCAGCAGCCAAGGAATAGGGGCAAGGAACACCATATATTTT. This sequence encodes CASSQGIGARNTIYF.

This rearrangement joins TRBV6-5 to TRBJ2-7, with D possibly TRBD2 on 6 matching bases. V was shortened by 7 bases and J by 1 base, with 8 bases between the two germline ends. CDR3 length: 12 amino acids. The V gene's germline CDR1 is MNHEY and CDR2 SVGAGI. This CDR3 reads CASMAGSYEQYF. As DNA, the CDR3 is TGTGCCAGCATGGCGGGATCCTACGAGCAGTACTTC.